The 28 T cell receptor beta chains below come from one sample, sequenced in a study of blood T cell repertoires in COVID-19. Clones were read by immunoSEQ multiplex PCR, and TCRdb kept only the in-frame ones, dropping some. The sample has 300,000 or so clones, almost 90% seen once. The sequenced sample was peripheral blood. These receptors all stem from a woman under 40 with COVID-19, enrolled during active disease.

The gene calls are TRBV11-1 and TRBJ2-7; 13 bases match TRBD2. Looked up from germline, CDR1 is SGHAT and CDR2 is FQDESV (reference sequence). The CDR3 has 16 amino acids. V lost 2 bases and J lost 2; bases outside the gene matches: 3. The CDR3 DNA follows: TGTGCCAGCAGCTTAACCGGGACTAGCGGGACCTACGAGCAGTACTTC. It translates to CASSLTGTSGTYEQYF.

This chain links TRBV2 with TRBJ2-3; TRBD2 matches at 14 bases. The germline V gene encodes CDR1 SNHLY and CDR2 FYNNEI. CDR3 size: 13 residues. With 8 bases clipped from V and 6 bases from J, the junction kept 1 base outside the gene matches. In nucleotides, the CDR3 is TGTGCCAGCTGGACTAGCGGGAGGGATACGCAGTATTTT. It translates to CASWTSGRDTQYF. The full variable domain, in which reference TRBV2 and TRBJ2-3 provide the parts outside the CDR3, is EPEVTQTPSHQVTQMGQEVILRCVPISNHLYFYWYRQILGQKVEFLVSFYNNEISEKSEIFDDQFSVERPDGSNFTLKIRSTKLEDSAMYFCASWTSGRDTQYFGPGTRLTVL.

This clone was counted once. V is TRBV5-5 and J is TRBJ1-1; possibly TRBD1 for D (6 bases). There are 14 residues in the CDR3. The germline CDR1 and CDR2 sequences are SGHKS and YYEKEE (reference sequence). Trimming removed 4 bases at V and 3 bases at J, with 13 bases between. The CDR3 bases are TGTGCCAGCAGCCACCACAGGGAATACACTGAAGCTTTCTTT. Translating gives CASSHHREYTEAFF.

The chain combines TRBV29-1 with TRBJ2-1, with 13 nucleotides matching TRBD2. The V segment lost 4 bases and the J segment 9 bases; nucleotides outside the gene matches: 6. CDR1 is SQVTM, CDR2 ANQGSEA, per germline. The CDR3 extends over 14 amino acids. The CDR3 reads CSVAGTSGIGEQFF. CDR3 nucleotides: TGCAGCGTTGCCGGGACTAGCGGGATCGGTGAGCAGTTCTTC.

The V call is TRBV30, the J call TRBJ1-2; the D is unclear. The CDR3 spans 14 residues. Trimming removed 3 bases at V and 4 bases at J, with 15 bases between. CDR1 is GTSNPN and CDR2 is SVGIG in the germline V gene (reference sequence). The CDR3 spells CAWRRPSEGYGYTF. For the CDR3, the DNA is TGTGCCTGGAGGAGACCGTCAGAGGGCTATGGCTACACCTTC.

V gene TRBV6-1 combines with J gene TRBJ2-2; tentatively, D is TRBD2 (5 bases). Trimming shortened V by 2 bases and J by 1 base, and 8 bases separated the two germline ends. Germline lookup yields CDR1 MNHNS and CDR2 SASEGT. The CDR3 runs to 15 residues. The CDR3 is CASSEPGKNTGELFF. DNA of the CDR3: TGTGCCAGCAGTGAACCGGGAAAGAACACCGGGGAGCTGTTTTTT.

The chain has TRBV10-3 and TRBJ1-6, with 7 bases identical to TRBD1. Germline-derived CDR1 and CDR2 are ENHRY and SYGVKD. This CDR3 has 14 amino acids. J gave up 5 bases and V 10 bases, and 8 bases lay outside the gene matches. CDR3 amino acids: CASRTGDDNSPLHF. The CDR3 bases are TGTGCCAGCCGAACAGGGGATGATAATTCACCCCTCCACTTT.

The CDR3 region has the DNA TGCAGCGTTGAGTTTGCGGGGGGCACTGAAGCTTTCTTT. Protein sequence: CSVEFAGGTEAFF. V is TRBV29-1 and J is TRBJ1-1, with D perhaps TRBD1 (5 bases). Germline loops: CDR1 SQVTM, CDR2 ANQGSEA. V was cut by 3 bases and J by 4 bases, with 12 bases left in between. The CDR3 covers 13 residues.

CDR3 residues: CASSPGLRTYEQYF. For the CDR3, the DNA is TGTGCCAGTAGTCCGGGACTCAGAACCTACGAGCAGTACTTC. This chain links TRBV19 with TRBJ2-7, with a possible D match to TRBD2 (6 bases). The length of the CDR3 is 14 residues. V was shortened by 5 bases and J by 2 bases, with 13 bases between the two germline ends. Germline-derived CDR1 and CDR2 are LNHDA and SQIVND (reference sequence).

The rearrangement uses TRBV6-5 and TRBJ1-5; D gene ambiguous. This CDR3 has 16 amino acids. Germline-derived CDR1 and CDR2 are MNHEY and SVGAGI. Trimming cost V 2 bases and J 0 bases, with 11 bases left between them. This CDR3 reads CASSYGVGYSNQPQHF. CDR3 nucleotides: TGTGCCAGCAGTTACGGAGTCGGGTATAGCAATCAGCCCCAGCATTTT.

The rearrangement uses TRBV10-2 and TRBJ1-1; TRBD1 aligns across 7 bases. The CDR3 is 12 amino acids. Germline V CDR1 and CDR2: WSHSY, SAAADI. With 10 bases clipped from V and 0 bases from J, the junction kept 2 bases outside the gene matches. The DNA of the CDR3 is TGCGCCACGGGACAGCTGAACACTGAAGCTTTCTTT. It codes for CATGQLNTEAFF.

The CDR3 nucleotides read TGTGCCAGCAGCTTGAAACAGGTGTCAGATACGCAGTATTTT. It encodes CASSLKQVSDTQYF. This rearrangement joins TRBV5-4 to TRBJ2-3; D possibly corresponds to TRBD1 (5 bases). Between the trimmed V and J ends, which lost 1 base and 4 bases, there was a span of 10 bases. The CDR3 has 14 residues. Germline-derived CDR1 and CDR2 are SGHNT and YYREEE (reference sequence).

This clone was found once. The CDR3 sequence: CAISESEDRAGANVLTF. The CDR3 bases are TGTGCCATCAGTGAGTCCGAGGACAGGGCCGGGGCCAACGTCCTGACTTTC. This rearrangement joins TRBV10-3 to TRBJ2-6, with 8 bases identical to TRBD1. The V gene's germline CDR1 is ENHRY and CDR2 SYGVKD. This CDR3 comprises 17 residues. The V and J ends lost 0 bases and 4 bases, in that order; junction bases with no gene match: 5.

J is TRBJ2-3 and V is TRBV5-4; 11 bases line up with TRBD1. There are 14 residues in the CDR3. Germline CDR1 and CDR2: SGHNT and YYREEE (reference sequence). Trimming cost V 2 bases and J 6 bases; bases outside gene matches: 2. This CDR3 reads CASSFGTGGDTQYF. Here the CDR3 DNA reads TGTGCCAGCAGCTTTGGGACAGGGGGGGATACGCAGTATTTT.

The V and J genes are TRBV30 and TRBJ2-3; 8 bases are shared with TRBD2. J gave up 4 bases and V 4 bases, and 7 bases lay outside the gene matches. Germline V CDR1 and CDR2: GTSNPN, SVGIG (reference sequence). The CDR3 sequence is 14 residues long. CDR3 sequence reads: CAWTMAGGADTQYF. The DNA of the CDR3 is TGTGCCTGGACGATGGCGGGAGGCGCAGATACGCAGTATTTT. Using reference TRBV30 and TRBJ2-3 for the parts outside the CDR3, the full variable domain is SQTIHQWPATLVQPVGSPLSLECTVEGTSNPNLYWYRQAAGRGLQLLFYSVGIGQISSEVPQNLSASRPQDRQFILSSKKLLLSDSGFYLCAWTMAGGADTQYFGPGTRLTVL.

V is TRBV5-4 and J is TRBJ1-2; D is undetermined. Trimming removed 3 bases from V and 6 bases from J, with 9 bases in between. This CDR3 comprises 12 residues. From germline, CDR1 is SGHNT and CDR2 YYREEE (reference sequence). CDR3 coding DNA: TGTGCCAGCAGCTCACAGTACGATGGCTACACCTTC. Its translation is CASSSQYDGYTF.

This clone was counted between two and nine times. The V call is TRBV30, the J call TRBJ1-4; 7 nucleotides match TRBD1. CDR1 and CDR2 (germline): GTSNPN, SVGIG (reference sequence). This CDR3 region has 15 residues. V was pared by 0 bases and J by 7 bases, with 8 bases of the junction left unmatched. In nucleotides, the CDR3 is TGTGCCTGGAGTGTAGGGGACAGACGGGCTGAAAAACTGTTTTTT. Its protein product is CAWSVGDRRAEKLFF.

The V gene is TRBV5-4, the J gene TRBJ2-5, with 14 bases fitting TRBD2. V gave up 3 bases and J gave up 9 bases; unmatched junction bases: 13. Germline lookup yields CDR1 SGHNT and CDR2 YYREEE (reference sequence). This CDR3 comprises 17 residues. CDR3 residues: CASSSGLAGGRQEAQYF. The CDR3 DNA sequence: TGTGCCAGCAGCTCCGGACTAGCGGGAGGTCGGCAGGAGGCCCAGTACTTC.

The CDR3 nucleotides read TGTGCCAGCAGGCTAGCTTTTGCTAGCGGGAGAACTGAGCAGTTCTTC. Translating it yields CASRLAFASGRTEQFF. The chain recombines TRBV7-2 with TRBJ2-1; TRBD2 matches 10 bases. There are 16 residues in the CDR3. From germline, CDR1 is SGHTA and CDR2 FQGNSA. V lost 6 bases, J lost 9 bases, and 14 bases stayed unmatched.

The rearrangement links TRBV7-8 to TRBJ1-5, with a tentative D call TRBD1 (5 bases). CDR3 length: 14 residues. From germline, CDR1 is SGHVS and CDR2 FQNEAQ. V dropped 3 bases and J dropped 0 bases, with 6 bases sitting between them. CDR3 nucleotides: TGTGCCAGCAGCTTCGGACATAGCAATCAGCCCCAGCATTTT. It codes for CASSFGHSNQPQHF.

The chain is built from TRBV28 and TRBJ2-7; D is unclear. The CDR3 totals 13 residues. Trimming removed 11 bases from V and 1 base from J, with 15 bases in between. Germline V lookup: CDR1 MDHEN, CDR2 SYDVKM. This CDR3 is CASHPTESYEQYF. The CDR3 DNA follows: TGTGCCTCACACCCGACGGAGTCCTACGAGCAGTACTTC.

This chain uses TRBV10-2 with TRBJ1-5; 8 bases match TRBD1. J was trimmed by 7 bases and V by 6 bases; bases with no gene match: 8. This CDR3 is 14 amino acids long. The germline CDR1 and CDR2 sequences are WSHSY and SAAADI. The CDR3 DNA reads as TGCGCCAGCAGGGGATTGGACAGGGAGCAGCCCCAGCATTTT. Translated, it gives CASRGLDREQPQHF.

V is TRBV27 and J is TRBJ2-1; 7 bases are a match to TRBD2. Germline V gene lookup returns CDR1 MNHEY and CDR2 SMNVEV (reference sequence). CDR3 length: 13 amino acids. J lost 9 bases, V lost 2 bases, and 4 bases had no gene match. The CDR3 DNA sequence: TGTGCCAGCAGTTTAGGGAGGGGTAGTGAGCAGTTCTTC. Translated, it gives CASSLGRGSEQFF.

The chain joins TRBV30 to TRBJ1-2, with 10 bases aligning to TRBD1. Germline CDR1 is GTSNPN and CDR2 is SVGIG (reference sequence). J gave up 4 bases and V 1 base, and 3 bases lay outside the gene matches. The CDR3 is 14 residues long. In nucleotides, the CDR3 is TGTGCCTGGAGTGGGGGACAGGGGACCTATGGCTACACCTTC. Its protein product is CAWSGGQGTYGYTF.

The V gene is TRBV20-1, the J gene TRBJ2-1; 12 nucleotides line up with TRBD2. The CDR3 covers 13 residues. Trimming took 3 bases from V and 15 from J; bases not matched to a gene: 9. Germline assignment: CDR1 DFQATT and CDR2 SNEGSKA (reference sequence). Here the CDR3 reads CSASATSGRGVFF. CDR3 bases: TGCAGTGCTAGTGCGACTAGCGGGAGAGGGGTGTTCTTC.

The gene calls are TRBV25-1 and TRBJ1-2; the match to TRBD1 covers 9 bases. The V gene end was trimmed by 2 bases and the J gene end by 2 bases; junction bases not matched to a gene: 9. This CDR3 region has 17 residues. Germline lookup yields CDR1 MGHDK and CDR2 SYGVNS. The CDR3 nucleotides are TGTGCCAGCAGTGAAGGAGGGGGACAGGGCCCGAACTATGGCTACACCTTC. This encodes CASSEGGGQGPNYGYTF.

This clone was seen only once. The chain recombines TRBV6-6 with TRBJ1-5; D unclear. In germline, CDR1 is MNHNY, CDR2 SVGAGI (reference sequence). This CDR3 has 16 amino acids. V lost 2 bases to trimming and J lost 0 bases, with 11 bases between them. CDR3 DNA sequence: TGTGCCAGCAGTTACGAGAGGGAGAGTAGCAATCAGCCCCAGCATTTT. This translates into CASSYERESSNQPQHF.

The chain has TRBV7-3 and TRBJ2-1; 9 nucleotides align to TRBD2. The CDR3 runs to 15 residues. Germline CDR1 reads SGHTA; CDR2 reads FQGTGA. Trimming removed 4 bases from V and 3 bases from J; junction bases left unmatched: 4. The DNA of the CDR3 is TGTGCCAGCAGCTCTAGCGGGGAATTCTACAATGAGCAGTTCTTC. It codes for CASSSSGEFYNEQFF.